A single T cell receptor beta chain is shown here with its context. Original handling: From reference gene primer amplification, estimates of nucleated cell counts were derived. Using immunoSEQ multiplex PCR, the repertoire was profiled, and TCRdb retains in-frame clones only, with some absent. V and J calls and clone size follow that table, whereas D and trimming were derived from the DNA. The sample has roughly 280,000 clones, more than 85% seen once. The entry originates in a study of blood T cell repertoires in COVID-19. Study information: Samples of COVID-19 (acute and convalescent) were obtained from the United States, Italy and Spain. The cDNA or gDNA used as material had been derived from T cells, B-cell-depleted T cells, or PBMCs.

The CDR3 is 16 amino acids. Germline V gene sequence: CDR1 LNHDA, CDR2 SQIVND (reference sequence). V dropped 5 bases and J dropped 4 bases, with 21 bases sitting between them. The chain is built from TRBV19 and TRBJ2-7, with a possible D match to TRBD2 (5 bases). This TCR was recovered from a man between 18 and 29 years old with active or convalescent COVID-19. The sample comprised peripheral blood. This CDR3 is CASSEFLAHPKYEQYF. CDR3 DNA sequence: TGTGCCAGTAGTGAATTCTTAGCGCATCCCAAATACGAGCAGTACTTC. Supplemented by reference TRBV19 and TRBJ2-7, the full variable domain reads DGGITQSPKYLFRKEGQNVTLSCEQNLNHDAMYWYRQDPGQGLRLIYYSQIVNDFQKGDIAEGYSVSREKKESFPLTVTSAQKNPTAFYLCASSEFLAHPKYEQYFGPGTRLTVT.